One sample yielded the 14 T cell receptor beta chains listed below, sequenced in a study of cytomegalovirus exposure and HLA in healthy donors. It was with 60 Vbeta and 13 Jbeta primers that the PCR ran. Produced via immunoSEQ multiplex PCR; TCRdb's table is partial and in-frame only. The sample holds 75,000 to 90,000 clones. What was sequenced was PBMCs. The receptors were sampled from a woman aged 55-70 years in good health and CMV-seronegative.

V usage is TRBV4-1 and J usage is TRBJ1-1; D might be TRBD1 (5 bases). Germline V gene sequence: CDR1 MGHRA, CDR2 YSYEKL. V was clipped by 1 base and J by 0 bases, with 9 bases between them. The CDR3 contains 15 residues. The CDR3 protein is CASSQVQGMNTEAFF. CDR3 DNA: TGCGCCAGCAGCCAAGTTCAGGGCATGAACACTGAAGCTTTCTTT.

The chain carries TRBV7-9 and TRBJ1-3; 9 nucleotides line up with TRBD1. The CDR3 contains 14 residues. Germline V gene data show CDR1 as SEHNR and CDR2 as FQNEAQ (reference sequence). J was trimmed by 7 bases and V by 4 bases; bases with no gene match: 5. CDR3 in DNA: TGTGCCAGCAGCTCCCGGGACAGGGAGAACACCATATATTTT. It yields the protein CASSSRDRENTIYF. Using reference TRBV7-9 and TRBJ1-3 for the parts outside the CDR3, the full variable domain is DTGVSQNPRHKITKRGQNVTFRCDPISEHNRLYWYRQTLGQGPEFLTYFQNEAQLEKSRLLSDRFSAERPKGSFSTLEIQRTEQGDSAMYLCASSSRDRENTIYFGEGSWLTVV.

CDR3 DNA: TGTGCCAGTAGTATAGCCGGGACTAGCGTCAATGAGCAGTTCTTC. It codes for CASSIAGTSVNEQFF. V usage is TRBV19 and J usage is TRBJ2-1; TRBD2 matches 10 bases. In germline, CDR1 is LNHDA, CDR2 SQIVND (reference sequence). The V gene end was trimmed by 1 base and the J gene end by 6 bases; junction bases not matched to a gene: 3. CDR3 length: 15 residues.

V is TRBV11-2 and J is TRBJ2-5; 10 bases match TRBD2. This CDR3 comprises 16 residues. In germline, CDR1 is SGHAT, CDR2 FQNNGV. V gave up 5 bases and J gave up 4 bases; unmatched junction bases: 10. CDR3 sequence reads: CASSPLAGEGGETQYF. The CDR3 DNA reads as TGTGCCAGCAGCCCCCTAGCGGGAGAAGGAGGAGAGACCCAGTACTTC.

The chain uses TRBV9 and TRBJ2-2; D not certain. V lost 2 bases to trimming and J lost 5 bases, with 4 bases between them. Germline assignment: CDR1 SGDLS and CDR2 YYNGEE. This CDR3 comprises 12 residues. The CDR3 here is CASSVLTGELFF. CDR3 DNA: TGTGCCAGCAGCGTCTTGACCGGGGAGCTGTTTTTT. The whole variable domain, filled in from reference TRBV9 and TRBJ2-2, reads DSGVTQTPKHLITATGQRVTLRCSPRSGDLSVYWYQQSLDQGLQFLIQYYNGEERAKGNILERFSAQQFPDLHSELNLSSLELGDSALYFCASSVLTGELFFGEGSRLTVL.

The gene calls are TRBV6-6 and TRBJ2-1, with D tentatively TRBD2 (5 bases). The CDR3 loop spans 11 amino acids. Germline V CDR1 and CDR2: MNHNY, SVGAGI (reference sequence). With 10 bases removed from V and 5 bases from J, the gap between germline ends came to 9 bases. The CDR3 nucleotides are TGTGCCACCGAGGGCAACAATGAGCAGTTCTTC. Amino acids: CATEGNNEQFF.

CDR3 coding DNA: TGCGCCAGCAGCTTGATCGCGGACAGCCCCTACGAGCAGTACTTC. Its translation: CASSLIADSPYEQYF. The chain joins TRBV5-1 to TRBJ2-7; D is possibly TRBD1 (6 bases). CDR3 length: 15 residues. Germline CDR1 reads SGHRS; CDR2 reads YFSETQ. V lost 1 base and J 2 bases, leaving 13 bases between the germline ends.

The gene calls are TRBV20-1 and TRBJ2-3; no reliable D call. Between the trimmed V and J ends, which lost 4 bases and 6 bases, there was a span of 8 bases. Germline V CDR1 and CDR2: DFQATT, SNEGSKA (reference sequence). The CDR3 runs 11 residues. The CDR3 here is CSATSSDTQYF. The DNA of the CDR3 is TGCAGTGCTACGTCGAGTGATACGCAGTATTTT.

CDR3 DNA sequence: TGTGCCTGGAACGGACAGGTGGGGTACTACGAGCAGTACTTC. This gives the protein CAWNGQVGYYEQYF. This rearrangement joins TRBV30 to TRBJ2-7, with 7 bases matching TRBD1. Per germline, CDR1 GTSNPN and CDR2 SVGIG (reference sequence). CDR3 length: 14 residues. V dropped 4 bases and J dropped 3; count of bases not matched to a gene: 9.

The V gene is TRBV10-1, the J gene TRBJ1-6; perhaps TRBD1 as D (6 bases). Trimming stripped 7 bases from V and 9 bases from J, with 16 bases between. The germline V gene has CDR1 WNHNN and CDR2 SYGVQD (reference sequence). CDR3 length: 14 amino acids. The CDR3 region is CASIPTGPGSPLHF. DNA for the CDR3: TGCGCCAGCATCCCGACAGGACCGGGTTCACCCCTCCACTTT.

The J gene is TRBJ2-6, the V gene TRBV2; no firm D call. The V gene's germline CDR1 is SNHLY and CDR2 FYNNEI. V lost 9 bases, J lost 0 bases, and 12 bases lay in between. The CDR3 has 15 amino acids. The CDR3 sequence: CARQSTSSGANVLTF. In nucleotides, the CDR3 is TGTGCCAGACAGTCTACCTCCTCTGGGGCCAACGTCCTGACTTTC. The full variable domain, its missing parts supplied by reference TRBV2 and TRBJ2-6, is EPEVTQTPSHQVTQMGQEVILRCVPISNHLYFYWYRQILGQKVEFLVSFYNNEISEKSEIFDDQFSVERPDGSNFTLKIRSTKLEDSAMYFCARQSTSSGANVLTFGAGSRLTVL.

The rearrangement links TRBV11-2 to TRBJ2-7, with a tentative D call TRBD1 (6 bases). The V gene lost 5 bases and the J gene lost 4 bases, with 15 bases spanning the gap. The CDR3 length is 14 residues. The V gene's germline CDR1 is SGHAT and CDR2 FQNNGV. The DNA of the CDR3 is TGTGCCAGCAGCCCCAGCAGGGGCGGGTACGAGCAGTACTTC. Translation: CASSPSRGGYEQYF.

This chain uses TRBV2 with TRBJ1-6; the D gene is possibly TRBD1 (6 bases). The V end was cut by 4 bases, the J end by 6 bases, with 10 bases between. In germline, CDR1 is SNHLY, CDR2 FYNNEI. CDR3 length: 14 residues. The CDR3 DNA sequence: TGTGCCAGCAGTGCCGAGGGGGTTAATTCACCCCTCCACTTT. It specifies CASSAEGVNSPLHF.

V gene TRBV4-1 combines with J gene TRBJ2-7; 9 bases are a match to TRBD1. The CDR3 loop spans 17 amino acids. Germline values: CDR1 MGHRA, CDR2 YSYEKL. V shed 0 bases and J 0 bases; nucleotides not matched to a gene: 6. The chain's CDR3 is CASSQDVGDRVSYEQYF. The CDR3 DNA follows: TGCGCCAGCAGCCAAGATGTCGGGGACAGGGTCTCCTACGAGCAGTACTTC.